Listed below are T cell receptor beta chains from one sample, sequenced in a study of OX40 agonist ivuxolimab in advanced cancers. The table came from immunoSEQ multiplex PCR; TCRdb's copy has only in-frame clones and leaves some out. Of tens of thousands of clones in the sample, 89% were seen once. The sequencing used CD4+ or CD8+ T cells sorted from blood, collected in a trial of the OX40 agonist ivuxolimab. These receptors were obtained from an adult with an advanced solid tumor such as melanoma, head and neck, liver or kidney cancer. Both conserved end residues are part of each CDR3.

v_call	j_call	cdr3_aa
TRBV4-1	TRBJ1-2	CASSQDENRAYGYTF
TRBV10-1	TRBJ2-5	CASSESGTSQETQYF
TRBV28	TRBJ1-2	CASSSGLLVGYTF
TRBV6-4	TRBJ2-7	CASRKDILSYEQYF
TRBV9	TRBJ2-2	CASSEGANTGELFF
TRBV28	TRBJ2-7	CASSFPLTGPTSYEQYF
TRBV14	TRBJ1-2	CASSQAAQFYGYTF
TRBV6-1	TRBJ1-1	CASSLGTGGTEAFF
TRBV19	TRBJ2-7	CASSTLGLAERHEQYF
TRBV2	TRBJ1-2	CASKTTGYGYTF
TRBV6-5	TRBJ1-6	CASSTDRAPNSPLHF
TRBV11-2	TRBJ2-2	CASSPRYRGSTGELFF
TRBV15	TRBJ2-3	CATSRVRGRADTQYF
TRBV15	TRBJ1-5	CATEPTSGQRGQPQHF
TRBV29-1	TRBJ1-2	CSVERDGHGYTF
TRBV2	TRBJ2-2	CASSDPRQANTGELFF
TRBV4-1	TRBJ2-3	CASSLRMGYSTDTQYF
TRBV7-3	TRBJ2-1	CASSSRQGNEQFF
TRBV10-3	TRBJ2-5	CAISEALETQYF
TRBV5-1	TRBJ2-5	CASSPRRTQETQYF
TRBV5-1	TRBJ2-1	CASSLAPGTGRNNEQFF
TRBV28	TRBJ1-2	CASSPARGWGYTF
TRBV7-2	TRBJ1-5	CASSRPTSNQPQHF
TRBV4-1	TRBJ2-1	CASSQGWGYNEQFF
TRBV25-1	TRBJ1-1	CASSLARNSVTEAFF